This TCR beta chain was captured in a study of T cell clonality in common variable immunodeficiency. Sequencing input was equivalent genomic DNA from CVID and controls. Profiled with immunoSEQ multiplex PCR; TCRdb holds only in-frame clones, not every one. The specimen has fewer than 35,000 clones, none found just once. Turning to this clone: As yet, its antigen is unknown. Read coverage stops 3 residues before the CDR3 terminus; the germline J gene supplies the remainder.

For at least one year, all CVID subjects received replacement immunoglobulin. Blood samples were heparinized, roughly 5 to 9 ml per donor. Findings and limits, study-wide: Reportedly, TCR beta sequences from common variable immunodeficiency showed fewer deletions and N-nucleotide insertions. CVID subjects had higher TCRbeta clonality than healthy controls, most marked in about a third.

This CDR3 comprises 14 residues. With 5 bases removed from V and 0 bases from J, the gap between germline ends came to 10 bases. The germline gives CDR1 SGHTA, CDR2 FQGNSA. The chain is built from TRBV7-2 and TRBJ1-2; D might be TRBD1 (5 bases). The receptor's source is a human donor with common variable immunodeficiency. The sequenced material came from peripheral blood mononuclear cells. CDR3 region: CASSPGIANYGYTF. CDR3 DNA, as far as it was read: TGTGCCAGCAGCCCAGGGATAGCTAACTATGGC.